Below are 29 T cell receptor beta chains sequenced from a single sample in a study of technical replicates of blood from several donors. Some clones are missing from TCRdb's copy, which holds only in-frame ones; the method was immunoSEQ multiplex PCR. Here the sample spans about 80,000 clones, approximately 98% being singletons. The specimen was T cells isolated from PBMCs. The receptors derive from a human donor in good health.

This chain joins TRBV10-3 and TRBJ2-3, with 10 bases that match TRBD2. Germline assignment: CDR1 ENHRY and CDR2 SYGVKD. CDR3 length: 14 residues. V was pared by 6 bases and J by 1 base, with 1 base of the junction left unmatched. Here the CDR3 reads CAIRGTSGTDTQYF. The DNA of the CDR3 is TGTGCCATCAGGGGGACTAGCGGCACAGATACGCAGTATTTT.

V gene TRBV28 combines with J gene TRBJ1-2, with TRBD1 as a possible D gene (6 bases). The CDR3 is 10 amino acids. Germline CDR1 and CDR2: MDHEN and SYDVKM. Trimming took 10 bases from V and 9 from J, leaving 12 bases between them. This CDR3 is CATFGTRYTF. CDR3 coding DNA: TGTGCCACATTTGGGACACGCTACACCTTC.

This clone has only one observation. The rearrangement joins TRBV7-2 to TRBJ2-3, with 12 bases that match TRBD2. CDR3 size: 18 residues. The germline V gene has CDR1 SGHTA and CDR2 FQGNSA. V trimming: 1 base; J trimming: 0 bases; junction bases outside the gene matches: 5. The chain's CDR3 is CASSLVGLAGPSTDTQYF. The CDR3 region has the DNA TGTGCCAGCAGCTTAGTGGGACTAGCGGGTCCTAGCACAGATACGCAGTATTTT.

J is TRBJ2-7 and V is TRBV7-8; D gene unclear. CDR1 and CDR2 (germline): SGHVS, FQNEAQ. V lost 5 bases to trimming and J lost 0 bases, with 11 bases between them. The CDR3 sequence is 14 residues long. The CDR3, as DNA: TGTGCCAGCAGCCAGATCCATTACTCCTACGAGCAGTACTTC. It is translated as CASSQIHYSYEQYF.

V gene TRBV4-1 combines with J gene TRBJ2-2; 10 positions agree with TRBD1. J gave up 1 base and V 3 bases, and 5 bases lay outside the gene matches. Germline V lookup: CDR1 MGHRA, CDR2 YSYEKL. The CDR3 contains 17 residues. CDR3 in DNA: TGCGCCAGCAGCCAGACAGGGGGCGGTCTGAACACCGGGGAGCTGTTTTTT. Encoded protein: CASSQTGGGLNTGELFF.

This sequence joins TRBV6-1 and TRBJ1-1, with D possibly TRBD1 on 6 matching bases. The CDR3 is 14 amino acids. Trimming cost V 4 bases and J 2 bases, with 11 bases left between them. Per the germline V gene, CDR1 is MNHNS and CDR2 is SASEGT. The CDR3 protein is CASSVWTVNTEAFF. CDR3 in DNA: TGTGCCAGCAGTGTCTGGACAGTCAACACTGAAGCTTTCTTT.

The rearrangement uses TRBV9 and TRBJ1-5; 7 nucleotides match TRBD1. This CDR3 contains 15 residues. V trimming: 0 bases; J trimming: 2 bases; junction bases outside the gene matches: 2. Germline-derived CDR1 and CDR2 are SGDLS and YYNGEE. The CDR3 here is CASSVGGGGNQPQHF. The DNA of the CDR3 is TGTGCCAGCAGCGTAGGAGGGGGCGGCAATCAGCCCCAGCATTTT.

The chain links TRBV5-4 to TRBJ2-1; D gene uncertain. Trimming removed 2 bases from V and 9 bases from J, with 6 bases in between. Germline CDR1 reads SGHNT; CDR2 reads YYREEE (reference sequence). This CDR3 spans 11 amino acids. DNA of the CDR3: TGTGCCAGCAGCTTTAATAGTGAGCAGTTCTTC. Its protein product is CASSFNSEQFF.

CDR3 nucleotide sequence: TGTGCCAGCAGTTTATATAGGGAGTATCTCTATGGCTACACCTTC. Amino acid sequence: CASSLYREYLYGYTF. V usage is TRBV27 and J usage is TRBJ1-2; D not resolved. Between the trimmed V and J ends, which lost 1 base and 4 bases, there was a span of 13 bases. This CDR3 spans 15 amino acids. The V gene's germline CDR1 is MNHEY and CDR2 SMNVEV (reference sequence).

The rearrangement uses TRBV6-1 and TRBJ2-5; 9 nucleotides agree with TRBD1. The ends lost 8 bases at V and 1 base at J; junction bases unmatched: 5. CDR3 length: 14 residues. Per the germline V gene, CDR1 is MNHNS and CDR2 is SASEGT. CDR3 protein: CASGTGSGQETQYF. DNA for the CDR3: TGTGCCAGCGGGACAGGGTCGGGCCAAGAGACCCAGTACTTC.

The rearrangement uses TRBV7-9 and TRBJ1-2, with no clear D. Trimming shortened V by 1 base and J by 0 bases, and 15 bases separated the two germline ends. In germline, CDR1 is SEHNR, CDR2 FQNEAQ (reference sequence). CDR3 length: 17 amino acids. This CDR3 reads CASSLDLFPAANYGYTF. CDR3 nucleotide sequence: TGTGCCAGCAGCTTAGACCTCTTCCCGGCGGCTAACTATGGCTACACCTTC.

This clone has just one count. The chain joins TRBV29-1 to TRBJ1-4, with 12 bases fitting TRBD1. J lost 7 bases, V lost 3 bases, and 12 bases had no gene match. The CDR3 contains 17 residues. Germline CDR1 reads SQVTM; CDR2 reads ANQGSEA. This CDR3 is CSVDSPGQGAIGEKLFF. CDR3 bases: TGCAGCGTTGACAGTCCGGGACAGGGGGCGATAGGTGAAAAACTGTTTTTT.

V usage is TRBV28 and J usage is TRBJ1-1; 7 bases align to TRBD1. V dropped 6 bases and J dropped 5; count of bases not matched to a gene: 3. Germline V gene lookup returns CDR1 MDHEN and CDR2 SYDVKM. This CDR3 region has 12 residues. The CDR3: CASSPGGTEAFF. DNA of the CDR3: TGTGCCAGCAGCCCAGGGGGAACTGAAGCTTTCTTT.

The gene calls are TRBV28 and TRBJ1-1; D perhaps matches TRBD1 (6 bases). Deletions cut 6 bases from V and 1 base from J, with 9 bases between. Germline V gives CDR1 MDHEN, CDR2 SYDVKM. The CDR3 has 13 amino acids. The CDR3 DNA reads TGTGCCAGCAGGTTACAGGGGAACACTGAAGCTTTCTTT. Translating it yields CASRLQGNTEAFF.

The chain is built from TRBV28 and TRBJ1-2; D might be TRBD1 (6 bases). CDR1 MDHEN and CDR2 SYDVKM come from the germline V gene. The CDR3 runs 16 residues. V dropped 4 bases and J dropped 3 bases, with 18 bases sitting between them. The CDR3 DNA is TGTGCCAGCAGTTCAAAACAGGGTTGGTATGACTATGGCTACACCTTC. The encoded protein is CASSSKQGWYDYGYTF.

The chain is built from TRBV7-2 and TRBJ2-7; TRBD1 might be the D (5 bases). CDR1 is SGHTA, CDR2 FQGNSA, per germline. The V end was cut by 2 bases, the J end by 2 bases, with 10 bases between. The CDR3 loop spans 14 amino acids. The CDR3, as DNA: TGTGCCAGCAGCTTAAGGGGTCCTACCTACGAGCAGTACTTC. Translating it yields CASSLRGPTYEQYF.

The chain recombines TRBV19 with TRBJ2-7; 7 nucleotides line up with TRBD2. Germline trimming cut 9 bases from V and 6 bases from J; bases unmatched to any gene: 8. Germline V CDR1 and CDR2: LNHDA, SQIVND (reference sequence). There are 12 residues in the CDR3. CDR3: CASTSGEGEQYF. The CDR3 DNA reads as TGTGCCAGCACCAGCGGGGAGGGCGAGCAGTACTTC. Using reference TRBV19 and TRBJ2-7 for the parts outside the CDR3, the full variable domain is DGGITQSPKYLFRKEGQNVTLSCEQNLNHDAMYWYRQDPGQGLRLIYYSQIVNDFQKGDIAEGYSVSREKKESFPLTVTSAQKNPTAFYLCASTSGEGEQYFGPGTRLTVT.

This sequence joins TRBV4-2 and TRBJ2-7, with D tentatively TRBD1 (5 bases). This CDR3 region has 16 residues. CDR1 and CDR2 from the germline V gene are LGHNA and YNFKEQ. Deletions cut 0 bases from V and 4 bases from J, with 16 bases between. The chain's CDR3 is CASSQDNRPPNYEQYF. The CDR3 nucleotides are TGTGCCAGCAGCCAAGACAACAGGCCACCTAATTACGAGCAGTACTTC.

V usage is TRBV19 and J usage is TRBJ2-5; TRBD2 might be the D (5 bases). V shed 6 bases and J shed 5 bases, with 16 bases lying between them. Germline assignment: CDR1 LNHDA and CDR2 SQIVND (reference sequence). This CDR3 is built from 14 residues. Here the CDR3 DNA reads TGTGCCAGTAGGAGCGGACCCACCGGGGAGACCCAGTACTTC. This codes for CASRSGPTGETQYF. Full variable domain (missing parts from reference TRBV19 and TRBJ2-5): DGGITQSPKYLFRKEGQNVTLSCEQNLNHDAMYWYRQDPGQGLRLIYYSQIVNDFQKGDIAEGYSVSREKKESFPLTVTSAQKNPTAFYLCASRSGPTGETQYFGPGTRLLVL.

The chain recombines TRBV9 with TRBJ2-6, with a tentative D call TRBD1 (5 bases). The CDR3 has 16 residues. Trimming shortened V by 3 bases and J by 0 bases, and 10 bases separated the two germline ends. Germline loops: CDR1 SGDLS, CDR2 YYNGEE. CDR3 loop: CASSATGFSGANVLTF. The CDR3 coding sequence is TGTGCCAGCAGCGCAACAGGTTTCTCTGGGGCCAACGTCCTGACTTTC.

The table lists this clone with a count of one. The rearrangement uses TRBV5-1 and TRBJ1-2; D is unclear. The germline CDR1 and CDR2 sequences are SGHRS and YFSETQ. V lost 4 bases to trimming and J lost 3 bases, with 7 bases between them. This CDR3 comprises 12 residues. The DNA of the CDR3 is TGCGCCAGCAGCGAAGACTACTATGGCTACACCTTC. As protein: CASSEDYYGYTF.

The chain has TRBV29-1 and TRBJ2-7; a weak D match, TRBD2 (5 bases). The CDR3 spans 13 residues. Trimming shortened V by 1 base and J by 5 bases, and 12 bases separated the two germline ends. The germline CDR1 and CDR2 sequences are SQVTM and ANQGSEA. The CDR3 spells CSVEAGIGHEQYF. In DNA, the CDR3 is TGCAGCGTTGAAGCGGGAATTGGGCACGAGCAGTACTTC.

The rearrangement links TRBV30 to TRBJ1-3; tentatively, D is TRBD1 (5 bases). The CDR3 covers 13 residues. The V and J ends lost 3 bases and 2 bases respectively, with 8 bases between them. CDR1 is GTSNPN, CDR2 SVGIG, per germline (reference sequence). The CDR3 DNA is TGTGCCTGGAGGAAGGGGACTGGAAACACCATATATTTT. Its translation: CAWRKGTGNTIYF.

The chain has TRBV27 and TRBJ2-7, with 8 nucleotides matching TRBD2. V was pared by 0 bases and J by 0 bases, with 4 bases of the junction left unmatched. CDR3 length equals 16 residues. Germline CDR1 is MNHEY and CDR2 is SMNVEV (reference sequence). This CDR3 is CASSLSGGTSSYEQYF. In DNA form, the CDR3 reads TGTGCCAGCAGTTTATCCGGGGGGACTAGCTCCTACGAGCAGTACTTC.

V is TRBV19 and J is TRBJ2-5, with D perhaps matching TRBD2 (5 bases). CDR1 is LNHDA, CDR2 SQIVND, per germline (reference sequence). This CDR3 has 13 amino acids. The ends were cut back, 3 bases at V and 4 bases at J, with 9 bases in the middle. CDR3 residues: CASSITRGETQYF. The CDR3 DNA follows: TGTGCCAGTAGTATCACCCGGGGAGAGACCCAGTACTTC. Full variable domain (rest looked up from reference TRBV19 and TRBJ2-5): DGGITQSPKYLFRKEGQNVTLSCEQNLNHDAMYWYRQDPGQGLRLIYYSQIVNDFQKGDIAEGYSVSREKKESFPLTVTSAQKNPTAFYLCASSITRGETQYFGPGTRLLVL.

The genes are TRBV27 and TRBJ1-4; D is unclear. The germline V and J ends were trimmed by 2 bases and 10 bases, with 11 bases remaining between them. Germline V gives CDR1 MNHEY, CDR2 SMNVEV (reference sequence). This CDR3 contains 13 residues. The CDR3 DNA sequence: TGTGCCAGCAGTTTACCCAGTCCGGGAAAACTGTTTTTT. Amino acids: CASSLPSPGKLFF. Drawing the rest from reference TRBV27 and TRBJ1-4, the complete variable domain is EAQVTQNPRYLITVTGKKLTVTCSQNMNHEYMSWYRQDPGLGLRQIYYSMNVEVTDKGDVPEGYKVSRKEKRNFPLILESPSPNQTSLYFCASSLPSPGKLFFGSGTQLSVL.

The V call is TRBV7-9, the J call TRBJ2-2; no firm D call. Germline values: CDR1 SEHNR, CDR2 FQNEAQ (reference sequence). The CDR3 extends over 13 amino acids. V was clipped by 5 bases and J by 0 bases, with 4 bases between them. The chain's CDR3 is CASSPANTGELFF. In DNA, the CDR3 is TGTGCCAGCAGCCCCGCGAACACCGGGGAGCTGTTTTTT.

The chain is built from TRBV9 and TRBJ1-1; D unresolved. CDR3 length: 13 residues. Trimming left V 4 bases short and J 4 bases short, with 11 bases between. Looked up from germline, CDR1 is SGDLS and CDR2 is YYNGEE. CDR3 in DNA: TGTGCCAGCAGCCGGGGTTTGGGCACTGAAGCTTTCTTT. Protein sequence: CASSRGLGTEAFF.

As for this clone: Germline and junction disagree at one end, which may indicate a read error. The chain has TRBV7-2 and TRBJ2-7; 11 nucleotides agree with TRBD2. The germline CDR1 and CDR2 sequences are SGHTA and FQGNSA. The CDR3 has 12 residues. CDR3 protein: CASSYNLAGGIF. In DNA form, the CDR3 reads TGTGCCAGCAGCTACAATCTAGCGGGAGGAATCTTC.